These 23 T cell receptor beta chains were all obtained from the same sample, sequenced in a study of long-term antiretroviral therapy in people with HIV. Survey level was the resolution at which the v3.0 immunoSEQ assay ran. Clones were read by immunoSEQ multiplex PCR, and TCRdb kept only the in-frame ones, dropping some. The table lists some 16,000 clones, just over 75% of them singletons. Sequenced here: unsorted PBMCs, sampled 2.1 years after starting antiretroviral therapy. These receptors were collected from a man in his forties with HIV.

The chain links TRBV19 to TRBJ2-1; 8 bases map to TRBD2. V lost 11 bases and J lost 5; bases outside the gene matches: 11. This CDR3 has 14 residues. CDR1 and CDR2 from the germline V gene are LNHDA and SQIVND (reference sequence). CDR3 nucleotides: TGTGCCTCCCGAGGGAGCGGGGGTGACAATGAGCAGTTCTTC. Encoded protein: CASRGSGGDNEQFF.

For this clone: At one of its ends the junction is not consistent with the germline gene, which may arise from a read error. The chain links TRBV12-5 to TRBJ1-1, with D perhaps matching TRBD1 (5 bases). CDR1 is LGHNT and CDR2 is FRNRAP in the germline V gene. CDR3 length: 15 amino acids. For the CDR3, the DNA is TGTGCTAGTGGTTTGGGTCGGGGCCTGAAGACTGAAGCTTTCTTT. Protein sequence: CASGLGRGLKTEAFF.

This clone was counted a few times. The chain uses TRBV5-1 and TRBJ1-6, with TRBD1 matching over 9 bases. CDR1 SGHRS and CDR2 YFSETQ come from the germline V gene. The junction had 5 bases not matched to a gene; V was cut back by 4 bases and J by 9 bases. This CDR3 comprises 14 residues. DNA of the CDR3: TGCGCCAGCAGCCCGGGACAGGGATTTTCACCCCTCCACTTT. This gives the protein CASSPGQGFSPLHF. Supplemented by reference TRBV5-1 and TRBJ1-6, the full variable domain reads KAGVTQTPRYLIKTRGQQVTLSCSPISGHRSVSWYQQTPGQGLQFLFEYFSETQRNKGNFPGRFSGRQFSNSRSEMNVSTLELGDSALYLCASSPGQGFSPLHFGNGTRLTVT.

V gene TRBV5-4 combines with J gene TRBJ1-5, with 7 bases aligning to TRBD1. This CDR3 region has 14 residues. Germline V gene data show CDR1 as SGHNT and CDR2 as YYREEE (reference sequence). V trimming: 3 bases; J trimming: 3 bases; junction bases outside the gene matches: 3. The CDR3 spells CASSSGQDNQPQHF. The CDR3 nucleotides are TGTGCCAGCAGCTCCGGACAGGACAATCAGCCCCAGCATTTT.

This clone was found a few times. The chain has TRBV7-2 and TRBJ2-7; D uncertain. CDR1 is SGHTA and CDR2 is FQGNSA in the germline V gene. V lost 0 bases and J 4 bases, leaving 10 bases between the germline ends. The CDR3 totals 14 residues. In nucleotides, the CDR3 is TGTGCCAGCAGCTTAGCGGAGTTTGGGTACGAGCAGTACTTC. Translated, it gives CASSLAEFGYEQYF. Together with reference TRBV7-2 and TRBJ2-7, the CDR3 gives the full variable domain: GAGVSQSPSNKVTEKGKDVELRCDPISGHTALYWYRQSLGQGLEFLIYFQGNSAPDKSGLPSDRFSAERTGGSVSTLTIQRTQQEDSAVYLCASSLAEFGYEQYFGPGTRLTVT.

The chain has TRBV6-1 and TRBJ1-5; D unclear. This CDR3 is built from 14 residues. The germline CDR1 and CDR2 sequences are MNHNS and SASEGT. V lost 1 base and J lost 4, with 8 bases in between. The CDR3 DNA reads TGTGCCAGCAGTGAAGGGCCCCGGAATCAGCCCCAGCATTTT. This gives the protein CASSEGPRNQPQHF.

This clone came up once. The chain links TRBV5-4 to TRBJ2-7; 14 nucleotides line up with TRBD2. Looked up from germline, CDR1 is SGHNT and CDR2 is YYREEE (reference sequence). The ends lost 0 bases at V and 6 bases at J; junction bases unmatched: 5. The CDR3 length is 16 residues. Written as DNA, the CDR3 is TGTGCCAGCAGCTTGGGTGGACTAGCGGGGGGAGGCGAGCAGTACTTC. Translating it yields CASSLGGLAGGGEQYF.

This clone was observed once. The chain employs TRBV5-1 and TRBJ2-3, with D perhaps TRBD1 (6 bases). Trimming removed 4 bases from V and 4 bases from J, with 16 bases in between. From germline, CDR1 is SGHRS and CDR2 YFSETQ. CDR3 length: 15 amino acids. CDR3 sequence: CASSPGQPAADTQYF. The CDR3, as DNA: TGCGCCAGCAGCCCGGGACAACCAGCAGCAGATACGCAGTATTTT. The full variable domain, completed using reference TRBV5-1 and TRBJ2-3, is KAGVTQTPRYLIKTRGQQVTLSCSPISGHRSVSWYQQTPGQGLQFLFEYFSETQRNKGNFPGRFSGRQFSNSRSEMNVSTLELGDSALYLCASSPGQPAADTQYFGPGTRLTVL.

This sequence joins TRBV7-9 and TRBJ2-7; TRBD1 agrees at 8 bases. CDR1 and CDR2 (germline): SEHNR, FQNEAQ (reference sequence). V lost 0 bases and J lost 3; bases outside the gene matches: 10. CDR3 length: 17 amino acids. Here the CDR3 DNA reads TGTGCCAGCAGCTTAGCACCCTTTGACAGGGGATACTACGAGCAGTACTTC. Translating gives CASSLAPFDRGYYEQYF.

V usage is TRBV5-1 and J usage is TRBJ2-7, with D perhaps matching TRBD1 (5 bases). The CDR3 consists of 14 residues. V was pared by 0 bases and J by 0 bases, with 7 bases between. From germline, CDR1 is SGHRS and CDR2 YFSETQ. CDR3 nucleotides: TGCGCCAGCAGCTTGGGGACAACCTCCTACGAGCAGTACTTC. It encodes CASSLGTTSYEQYF.

This chain connects TRBV6-6 to TRBJ1-1; weak D call: TRBD1 (5 bases). This CDR3 has 13 amino acids. Looked up from germline, CDR1 is MNHNY and CDR2 is SVGAGI (reference sequence). V lost 5 bases to trimming and J lost 7 bases, with 14 bases between them. The CDR3, as DNA: TGTGCCAGCAGTCCCGGGACGGCTAATGAAGCTTTCTTT. Encoded protein: CASSPGTANEAFF.

This chain uses TRBV5-1 with TRBJ1-1, with D perhaps TRBD1 (5 bases). The V gene lost 0 bases and the J gene lost 0 bases, with 12 bases spanning the gap. CDR1 is SGHRS, CDR2 YFSETQ, per germline. CDR3 size: 16 residues. The CDR3 bases are TGCGCCAGCAGCTTGGGAAGGGGTTCTTTGAACACTGAAGCTTTCTTT. It encodes CASSLGRGSLNTEAFF.

V usage is TRBV4-1 and J usage is TRBJ2-1; the D is unclear. Germline CDR1 MGHRA, CDR2 YSYEKL. Trimming took 0 bases from V and 1 from J, leaving 10 bases between them. The CDR3 is 16 residues long. DNA for the CDR3: TGCGCCAGCAGCCAAGAACGCGGTCTATCCTACAATGAGCAGTTCTTC. It specifies CASSQERGLSYNEQFF.

This clone was seen a handful of times. The V call is TRBV4-1, the J call TRBJ1-5; perhaps TRBD1 as D (5 bases). V was clipped by 4 bases and J by 2 bases, with 18 bases between them. The CDR3 is made up of 17 amino acids. Germline assignment: CDR1 MGHRA and CDR2 YSYEKL. CDR3 in amino acids: CASSPVGSGLGNQPQHF. DNA of the CDR3: TGCGCCAGCAGCCCTGTTGGCTCGGGGCTAGGCAATCAGCCCCAGCATTTT.

The chain is built from TRBV13 and TRBJ2-6; no clear D gene. The ends were cut back, 5 bases at V and 4 bases at J, with 9 bases in the middle. This CDR3 comprises 14 residues. The V gene's germline CDR1 is PRHDT and CDR2 FYEKMQ (reference sequence). CDR3 region: CASSPTPGANVLTF. Written as DNA, the CDR3 is TGTGCCAGCAGCCCCACCCCCGGGGCCAACGTCCTGACTTTC.

The chain combines TRBV5-1 with TRBJ1-1; maybe TRBD1 (5 bases). With 1 base removed from V and 5 bases from J, the gap between germline ends came to 15 bases. CDR1 is SGHRS and CDR2 is YFSETQ in the germline V gene. CDR3 length equals 15 residues. The CDR3 here is CASSLNGDGGTEAFF. The CDR3 nucleotides read TGCGCCAGCAGCTTGAATGGCGACGGGGGGACTGAAGCTTTCTTT.

The rearrangement links TRBV18 to TRBJ1-2; 7 bases align to TRBD1. CDR1 is KGHSH, CDR2 LQKENI, per germline. The V and J ends lost 3 bases and 4 bases, in that order; junction bases with no gene match: 5. The CDR3 sequence is 14 residues long. The CDR3 is CASSPTAGGYGYTF. As DNA, the CDR3 is TGTGCCAGCTCACCGACGGCAGGGGGCTATGGCTACACCTTC.

The rearrangement links TRBV5-4 to TRBJ2-7, with D perhaps TRBD1 (5 bases). The germline V gene has CDR1 SGHNT and CDR2 YYREEE (reference sequence). The CDR3 spans 17 residues. The ends were cut back, 0 bases at V and 7 bases at J, with 23 bases in the middle. The CDR3 is CASSLDRYLDSANEQYF. Here the CDR3 DNA reads TGTGCCAGCAGCTTGGATCGATACTTAGACAGCGCAAATGAGCAGTACTTC.

The rearrangement joins TRBV11-2 to TRBJ1-2; D remains ambiguous. Germline V gives CDR1 SGHAT, CDR2 FQNNGV. This CDR3 is built from 15 residues. The ends were cut back, 0 bases at V and 3 bases at J, with 11 bases in the middle. This CDR3 is CASSLDLGPYYGYTF. The CDR3 nucleotides are TGTGCCAGCAGCTTAGATCTTGGCCCTTACTATGGCTACACCTTC.

The J gene is TRBJ1-2, the V gene TRBV5-5, with 8 bases matching TRBD1. V lost 1 base, J lost 6 bases, and 5 bases stayed unmatched. Germline CDR1 is SGHKS and CDR2 is YYEKEE (reference sequence). CDR3 length: 14 residues. The CDR3 nucleotides are TGTGCCAGCAGCTTGTGGGGACAGGATAATGGCTACACCTTC. It specifies CASSLWGQDNGYTF.

The gene calls are TRBV7-8 and TRBJ1-3; a weak D match, TRBD1 (5 bases). The CDR3 runs to 16 residues. The germline V gene encodes CDR1 SGHVS and CDR2 FQNEAQ. Trimming took 5 bases from V and 0 from J, leaving 14 bases between them. CDR3 amino acids: CASSDDRPGSGNTIYF. CDR3 in DNA: TGTGCCAGCAGCGACGACAGACCGGGCTCTGGAAACACCATATATTTT.

V usage is TRBV4-2 and J usage is TRBJ1-1; D is perhaps TRBD1 (5 bases). Trimming removed 2 bases from V and 1 base from J, with 11 bases in between. The CDR3 consists of 15 residues. In germline, CDR1 is LGHNA, CDR2 YNFKEQ. In nucleotides, the CDR3 is TGTGCCAGCAGCCAATCGGGGGGTACGAACACTGAAGCTTTCTTT. Its translation: CASSQSGGTNTEAFF.

This clone occurred once. The chain combines TRBV6-5 with TRBJ2-7; TRBD1 matches at 7 bases. Looked up from germline, CDR1 is MNHEY and CDR2 is SVGAGI. The CDR3 length is 15 residues. Losses at the gene ends were 6 bases for V and 7 bases for J; bases not matched to a gene: 15. For the CDR3, the DNA is TGTGCCAGCAGCCCAAGCGTCGAGGGGGCAGGGGAGCAGTACTTC. It translates to CASSPSVEGAGEQYF.